One sample yielded the 16 T cell receptor beta chains listed below, sequenced in a study of T cell responses to AZD1222 COVID-19 vaccine. Measured with immunoSEQ multiplex PCR; TCRdb has only the in-frame clones, and not every one. In all, the sample yields 150,000 or so clones. Specimen: peripheral blood. These TCRs come from an adult in good health.

V and J are TRBV9 and TRBJ2-1, with D possibly being TRBD1 (5 bases). With 6 bases removed from V and 2 bases from J, the gap between germline ends came to 15 bases. CDR1 and CDR2 (germline): SGDLS, YYNGEE. The CDR3 is made up of 15 amino acids. Written as DNA, the CDR3 is TGTGCCAGCACCTCAGGGATTGGGGCCTACAATGAGCAGTTCTTC. This codes for CASTSGIGAYNEQFF.

This chain uses TRBV6-2 or TRBV6-3 with TRBJ1-6; the D gene is possibly TRBD1 (5 bases). The CDR3 is made up of 14 amino acids. The V gene lost 2 bases and the J gene lost 7 bases, with 9 bases spanning the gap. The germline gives CDR1 MNHEY, CDR2 SVGEGT. In DNA form, the CDR3 reads TGTGCCAGCAGTTACGGGGGGTGGAATTCACCCCTCCACTTT. Amino acids: CASSYGGWNSPLHF.

The chain employs TRBV5-1 and TRBJ2-1, with 10 bases identical to TRBD2. J was trimmed by 8 bases and V by 3 bases; bases with no gene match: 11. This CDR3 has 16 amino acids. Germline CDR1 and CDR2: SGHRS and YFSETQ. The CDR3 DNA is TGCGCCAGCAGCTCGTCAAAGCGGGGGGGCCGGGATGAGCAGTTCTTC. Translating gives CASSSSKRGGRDEQFF.

This chain connects TRBV12-2 to TRBJ1-3. TRBV12-2 represents a pseudogene. The CDR3 has 19 residues. Written as DNA, the CDR3 is TGTGCAAGTCGCTTTGGGTATGGGCGGGGACCCAGCTCTGGAAACACCATATATTTT. Its translation is CASRFGYGRGPSSGNTIYF.

The chain combines TRBV10-3 with TRBJ2-7; TRBD2 matches at 9 bases. The V gene's germline CDR1 is ENHRY and CDR2 SYGVKD. Trimming at V came to 0 bases and at J to 4 bases, leaving 4 bases not matched to a gene. The CDR3 consists of 15 residues. Here the CDR3 reads CAISESSSGAYEQYF. The CDR3 bases are TGTGCCATCAGTGAGTCGTCTAGCGGGGCGTACGAGCAGTACTTC.

The rearrangement links TRBV7-8 to TRBJ1-1, with D uncertain. The germline gives CDR1 SGHVS, CDR2 FQNEAQ. V lost 1 base, J lost 2 bases, and 17 bases lay in between. There are 17 residues in the CDR3. This CDR3 reads CASSLEDYSLTNTEAFF. The CDR3 coding sequence is TGTGCCAGCAGCTTAGAGGACTACTCACTGACTAACACTGAAGCTTTCTTT.

This chain joins TRBV30 and TRBJ1-1; TRBD1 agrees at 9 bases. Germline trimming cut 0 bases from V and 14 bases from J; bases unmatched to any gene: 13. The CDR3 loop spans 14 amino acids. CDR1 and CDR2 (germline): GTSNPN, SVGIG (reference sequence). This CDR3 is CAWSVRTGGAKMFF. DNA for the CDR3: TGTGCCTGGAGTGTACGAACAGGGGGCGCGAAGATGTTCTTT.

The V gene is TRBV3-1 (or the pseudogene TRBV3-2), the J gene TRBJ2-1, with D perhaps being TRBD1 or TRBD2 (5 bases each). The CDR3 loop spans 13 amino acids. Germline-derived CDR1 and CDR2 are LGHDT and YNNKEL (reference sequence). V was clipped by 4 bases and J by 12 bases, with 16 bases between them. The CDR3 loop is CASSRNHRDPQFF. CDR3 in DNA: TGTGCCAGCAGCCGAAACCACCGGGACCCGCAGTTCTTC.

The V gene is TRBV25-1, the J gene TRBJ2-3, with TRBD1 as a possible D gene (6 bases). There are 14 residues in the CDR3. With 4 bases removed from V and 6 bases from J, the gap between germline ends came to 14 bases. Germline-derived CDR1 and CDR2 are MGHDK and SYGVNS. In nucleotides, the CDR3 is TGTGCCAGCAGTGCAAGGGGGTCCCCGGATACGCAGTATTTT. This codes for CASSARGSPDTQYF. The full variable domain, in which reference TRBV25-1 and TRBJ2-3 provide the parts outside the CDR3, is EADIYQTPRYLVIGTGKKITLECSQTMGHDKMYWYQQDPGMELHLIHYSYGVNSTEKGDLSSESTVSRIRTEHFPLTLESARPSHTSQYLCASSARGSPDTQYFGPGTRLTVL.

This chain joins TRBV5-6 and TRBJ1-6; the D is unclear. V lost 2 bases, J lost 6 bases, and 6 bases lay in between. The CDR3 contains 13 residues. The germline V gene has CDR1 SGHDT and CDR2 YYEEEE. The CDR3 DNA sequence: TGTGCCAGCAGCTTCGGGTTTAATTCACCCCTCCACTTT. It encodes CASSFGFNSPLHF.

J is TRBJ2-7 and V is TRBV5-1; D uncertain. CDR1 is SGHRS and CDR2 is YFSETQ in the germline V gene. The CDR3 has 10 residues. V was cut by 4 bases and J by 6 bases, with 5 bases left in between. The CDR3 here is CASSSSEQYF. CDR3 in DNA: TGCGCCAGCAGCAGCTCCGAGCAGTACTTC.

V gene TRBV7-7 combines with J gene TRBJ2-2; D is tentatively TRBD1 or TRBD2 (5 bases each). This CDR3 spans 15 amino acids. Looked up from germline, CDR1 is SSHAT and CDR2 is FNYEAQ (reference sequence). V dropped 5 bases and J dropped 4 bases, with 14 bases sitting between them. The CDR3 sequence: CASSPGMGRTGELFF. In DNA form, the CDR3 reads TGTGCCAGCAGCCCCGGGATGGGGCGCACCGGGGAGCTGTTTTTT.

The V call is TRBV19, the J call TRBJ1-4; D may be TRBD1 (5 bases). V dropped 6 bases and J dropped 6 bases, with 14 bases sitting between them. The CDR3 is 14 residues long. Germline assignment: CDR1 LNHDA and CDR2 SQIVND (reference sequence). The CDR3 is CASRPSGLDEKLFF. CDR3 in DNA: TGTGCCAGTAGACCCTCAGGGCTCGATGAAAAACTGTTTTTT. The whole variable domain, filled in from reference TRBV19 and TRBJ1-4, reads DGGITQSPKYLFRKEGQNVTLSCEQNLNHDAMYWYRQDPGQGLRLIYYSQIVNDFQKGDIAEGYSVSREKKESFPLTVTSAQKNPTAFYLCASRPSGLDEKLFFGSGTQLSVL.

This CDR3 reads CAIRGGLNTEAFF. The CDR3 DNA is TGTGCCATCAGGGGAGGTCTGAACACTGAAGCTTTCTTT. V is TRBV10-3 and J is TRBJ1-1; D uncertain. The CDR3 has 13 amino acids. CDR1 and CDR2 from the germline V gene are ENHRY and SYGVKD. Trimming left V 6 bases short and J 0 bases short, with 8 bases between.

This chain links TRBV6-5 with TRBJ2-1; maybe TRBD2 (6 bases). Trimming cost V 5 bases and J 7 bases, with 15 bases left between them. There are 14 residues in the CDR3. CDR1 and CDR2 (germline): MNHEY, SVGAGI. CDR3 nucleotide sequence: TGTGCCAGCAGTCTGGGACTGGCCAATAATGAGCAGTTCTTC. This codes for CASSLGLANNEQFF.

The V and J genes are TRBV5-1 and TRBJ2-5; TRBD2 matches at 8 bases. The V gene's germline CDR1 is SGHRS and CDR2 YFSETQ. The CDR3 length is 14 residues. After removal of 3 bases from V and 4 bases from J, the junction contained 5 bases not matched to a gene. The CDR3 reads CASSSGLGTETQYF. In DNA, the CDR3 is TGCGCCAGCAGCTCGGGACTAGGGACAGAGACCCAGTACTTC.